The source of this T cell receptor (beta chain) is a study of cytomegalovirus exposure and HLA in healthy donors. PCR was performed using 60 Vbeta and 13 Jbeta primers. The protocol was immunoSEQ multiplex PCR, while the TCRdb copy is restricted to in-frame clones and leaves out a portion. Among about 220,000 clones, more than 65% were seen once, and the ten largest hold 1.8%. Worth noting for this clone: Its antigen is currently unknown.

The CDR3 has 14 amino acids. Deletions cut 0 bases from V and 6 bases from J, with 10 bases between. Germline V CDR1 and CDR2: SGDLS, YYNGEE. Study-wide points: It has been reported that TCR beta sequences accurately predicted the HLA-A and HLA-B alleles of most subjects. In a later analysis, compared with equally common non-associated chains, HLA-associated beta chains were more expanded. The authors listed 150 to 200 TCR beta chains as cytomegalovirus-associated.

Sequencing was performed on PBMCs. The clonotype originates from a woman aged 25 to 39 in good health and CMV-seronegative. This chain joins TRBV9 and TRBJ1-5, with D tentatively TRBD1 (6 bases). The DNA of the CDR3 is TGTGCCAGCAGCGTAGAGGGGGGGAGTCAGCCCCAGCATTTT. Translation: CASSVEGGSQPQHF.